This T cell receptor (beta chain) appears in the sequencing data of a study of control samples from healthy donors and cancer patients. Profiled with immunoSEQ multiplex PCR; TCRdb holds only in-frame clones, not every one. The repertoire holds approximately 90,000 clones, about 92% seen once, with approximately 1.5% in the top ten. Germline V gene sequence: CDR1 KGHSH, CDR2 LQKENI. V lost 3 bases to trimming and J lost 3 bases, with 10 bases between them. CDR3 size: 14 residues. The V call is TRBV18, the J call TRBJ2-3; no clear D gene. Source material: blood. The clonotype was recovered from a woman in her twenties or thirties in good health. In DNA form, the CDR3 reads TGTGCCAGCTCACCTCCAACTCTAACAGATACGCAGTATTTT. Amino acids: CASSPPTLTDTQYF.